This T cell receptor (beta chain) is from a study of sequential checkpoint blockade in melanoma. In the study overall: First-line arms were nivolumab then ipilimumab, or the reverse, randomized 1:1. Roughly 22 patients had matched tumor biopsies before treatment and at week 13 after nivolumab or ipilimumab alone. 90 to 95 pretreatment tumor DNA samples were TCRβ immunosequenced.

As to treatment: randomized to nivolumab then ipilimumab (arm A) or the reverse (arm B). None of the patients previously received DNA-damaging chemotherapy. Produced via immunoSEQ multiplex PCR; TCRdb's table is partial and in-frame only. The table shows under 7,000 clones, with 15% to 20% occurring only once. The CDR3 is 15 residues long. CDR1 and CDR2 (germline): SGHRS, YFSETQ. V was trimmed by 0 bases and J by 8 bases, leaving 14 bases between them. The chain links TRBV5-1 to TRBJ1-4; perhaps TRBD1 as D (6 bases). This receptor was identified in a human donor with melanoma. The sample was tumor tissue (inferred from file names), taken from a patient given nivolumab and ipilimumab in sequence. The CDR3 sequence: CASSLDRERGEKLFF. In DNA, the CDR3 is TGCGCCAGCAGCTTGGACAGGGAGAGGGGGGAAAAACTGTTTTTT.